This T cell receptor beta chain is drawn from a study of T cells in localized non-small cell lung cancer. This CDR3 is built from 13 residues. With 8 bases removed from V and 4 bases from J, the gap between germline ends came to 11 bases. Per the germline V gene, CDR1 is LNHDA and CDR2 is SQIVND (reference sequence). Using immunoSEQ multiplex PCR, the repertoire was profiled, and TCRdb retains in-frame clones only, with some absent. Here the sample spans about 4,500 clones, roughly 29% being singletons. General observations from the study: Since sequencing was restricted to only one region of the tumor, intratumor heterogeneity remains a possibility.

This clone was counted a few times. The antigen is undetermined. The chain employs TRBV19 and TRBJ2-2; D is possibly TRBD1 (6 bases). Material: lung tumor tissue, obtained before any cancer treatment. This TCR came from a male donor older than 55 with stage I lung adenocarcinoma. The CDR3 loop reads CASGGILTGELFF. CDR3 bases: TGTGCCAGTGGGGGCATCCTCACCGGGGAGCTGTTTTTT.